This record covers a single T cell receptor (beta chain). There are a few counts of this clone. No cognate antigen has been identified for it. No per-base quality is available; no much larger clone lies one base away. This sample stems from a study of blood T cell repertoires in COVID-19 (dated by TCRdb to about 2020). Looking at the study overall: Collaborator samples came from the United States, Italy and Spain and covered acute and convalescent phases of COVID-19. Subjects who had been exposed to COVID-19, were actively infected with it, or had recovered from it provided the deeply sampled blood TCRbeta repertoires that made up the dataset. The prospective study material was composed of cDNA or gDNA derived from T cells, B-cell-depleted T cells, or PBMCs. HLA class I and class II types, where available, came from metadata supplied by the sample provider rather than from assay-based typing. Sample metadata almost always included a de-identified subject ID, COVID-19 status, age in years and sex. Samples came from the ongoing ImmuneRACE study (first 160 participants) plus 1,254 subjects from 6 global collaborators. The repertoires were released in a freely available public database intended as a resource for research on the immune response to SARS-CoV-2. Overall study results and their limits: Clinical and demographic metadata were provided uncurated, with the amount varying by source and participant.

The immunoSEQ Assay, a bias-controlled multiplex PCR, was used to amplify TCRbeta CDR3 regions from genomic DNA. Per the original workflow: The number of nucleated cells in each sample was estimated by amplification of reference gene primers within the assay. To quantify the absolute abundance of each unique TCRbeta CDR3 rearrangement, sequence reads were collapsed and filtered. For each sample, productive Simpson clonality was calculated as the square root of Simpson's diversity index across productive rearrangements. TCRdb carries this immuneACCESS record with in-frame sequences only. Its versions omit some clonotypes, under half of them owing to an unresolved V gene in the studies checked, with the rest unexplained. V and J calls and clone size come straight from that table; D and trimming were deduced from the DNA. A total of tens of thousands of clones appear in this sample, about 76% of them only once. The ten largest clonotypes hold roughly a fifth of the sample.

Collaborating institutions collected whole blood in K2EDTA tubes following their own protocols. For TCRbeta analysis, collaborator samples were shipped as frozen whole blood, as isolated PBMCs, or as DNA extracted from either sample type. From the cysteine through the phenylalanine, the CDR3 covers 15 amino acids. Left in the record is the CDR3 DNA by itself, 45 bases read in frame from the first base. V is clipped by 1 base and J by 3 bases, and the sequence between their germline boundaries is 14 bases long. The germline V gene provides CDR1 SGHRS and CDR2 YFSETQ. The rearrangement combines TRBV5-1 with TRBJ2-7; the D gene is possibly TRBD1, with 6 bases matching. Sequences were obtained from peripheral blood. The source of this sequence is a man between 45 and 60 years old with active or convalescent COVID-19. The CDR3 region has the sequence CASSLRDRPFYEQYF. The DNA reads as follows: TGCGCCAGCAGCTTGAGAGACAGGCCCTTCTACGAGCAGTACTTC.